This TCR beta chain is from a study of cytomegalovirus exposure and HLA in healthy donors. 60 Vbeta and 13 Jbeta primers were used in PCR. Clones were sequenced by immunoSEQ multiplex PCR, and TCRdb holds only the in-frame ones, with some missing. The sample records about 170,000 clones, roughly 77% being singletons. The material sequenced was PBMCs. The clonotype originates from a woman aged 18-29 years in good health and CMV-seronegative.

CDR3 loop: CASSLMEAPTGANVLTF. CDR3 bases: TGCGCCAGCAGCTTGATGGAGGCCCCCACTGGGGCCAACGTCCTGACTTTC. This chain connects TRBV5-1 to TRBJ2-6; a possible D gene is TRBD2 (5 bases). The germline V gene has CDR1 SGHRS and CDR2 YFSETQ. The CDR3 runs to 17 residues. Trimming took off 1 base at V and 2 bases at J, with 13 bases between the two ends. The complete variable domain, with remaining parts taken from reference TRBV5-1 and TRBJ2-6, reads KAGVTQTPRYLIKTRGQQVTLSCSPISGHRSVSWYQQTPGQGLQFLFEYFSETQRNKGNFPGRFSGRQFSNSRSEMNVSTLELGDSALYLCASSLMEAPTGANVLTFGAGSRLTVL.